This T cell receptor (beta chain) was identified in a study of response to subunit inactivated influenza vaccine. Overall study results and limits: The authors offered the suggestion that each seasonal influenza vaccination recruits few new T cells.

Trimming pared 4 bases from V and 1 base from J, leaving 12 bases between. This CDR3 comprises 14 residues. Germline V gene lookup returns CDR1 SGHNT and CDR2 YYREEE (reference sequence). This clonotype was detected a few times. Its antigen is undetermined. TCRdb re-called the RT-PCR reads through MiXCR, storing one row per CDR3 protein. The top ten hold over 10% of the sample, which has 450,000 to 600,000 distinct CDR3 sequences, 7.6% seen once. This specimen consisted of PBMCs from blood, obtained around 2 years after vaccination. The sequence was collected from a man aged 50 to 69 who received an inactivated influenza vaccine. The chain uses TRBV5-4 and TRBJ2-7, with D unresolved. In DNA, the CDR3 is TGTGCCAGCAGCCCCCAGGTGATATCCTACGAGCAGTACTTC. It codes for CASSPQVISYEQYF.